This T cell receptor (beta chain) was documented in a study of blood T cell repertoires in COVID-19. Background on the study: The United States, Italy and Spain supplied acute and convalescent COVID-19 samples. Sources were T cells, B-cell-depleted T cells, or PBMCs; the material itself was cDNA or gDNA.

The cohort comprised adults aged roughly 18 to 95 years residing in under 25 US areas. Membership in each cohort depended on participant-reported clinical history. Sequenced by immunoSEQ multiplex PCR; TCRdb stores in-frame clones only, minus some. The sample includes about 250,000 clones, about 87% seen only once; the top ten take approximately 2.4%. The CDR3 contains 11 residues. The germline V and J ends were trimmed by 6 bases and 7 bases, with 13 bases remaining between them. Germline V gives CDR1 SQVTM, CDR2 ANQGSEA. The rearrangement links TRBV29-1 to TRBJ2-7, with D tentatively TRBD2 (5 bases). The sequence derives from a woman under 40 with acute COVID-19. The source material was PBMCs or T cells enriched from blood (not recorded which). For the CDR3, the DNA is TGCAGCGTACTCCTACGAGGGGAGCAGTACTTC. This sequence encodes CSVLLRGEQYF.